The next 31 T cell receptor beta chains were all read from a single sample in a study of T cell clonality in common variable immunodeficiency. The protocol was immunoSEQ multiplex PCR, while the TCRdb copy is restricted to in-frame clones and leaves out a portion. The sample has approximately 52,000 clones, none seen only once. The sequenced material came from peripheral blood mononuclear cells. Receptors originate from a person aged 18-70 years in good health.

This clone came up a few times. Sequence at one end of the junction differs from germline and may be a read error. The read stops 3 residues short of the end of the CDR3; the missing end is completed from the germline J gene. This chain connects TRBV5-1 to TRBJ1-6, with D tentatively TRBD1 (5 bases). The CDR3 contains 18 residues. The germline gives CDR1 SGHRS, CDR2 YFSETQ. CDR3 bases read: TGCGCCAGCAGCTTGACGGACACTTACTCCTCCTATAATCCACCC. Amino acids: CASSLTDTYSSYNPP. The entire CDR3 is CASSLTDTYSSYNPPLHF.

This clone was counted many times. With the read ending 3 residues before the CDR3 end, the germline J gene is used to fill in that end. This sequence joins TRBV6-4 and TRBJ2-1, with 7 nucleotides matching TRBD1. The germline V gene has CDR1 MRHNA and CDR2 SNTAGT. The CDR3 consists of 15 residues. V shed 6 bases and J 6 bases; nucleotides not matched to a gene: 11. The CDR3 is CASRLRDSALNEQFF. The part of the CDR3 DNA that was read is TGTGCCAGCAGACTCCGGGACAGCGCCCTCAATGAG.

Many counts were recorded for this clone. The read ends 3 residues early relative to the CDR3; the germline J gene fills the gap. The chain recombines TRBV5-1 with TRBJ2-2, with D perhaps TRBD2 (6 bases). The V gene lost 3 bases and the J gene lost 5 bases, with 17 bases spanning the gap. This CDR3 has 16 amino acids. Looked up from germline, CDR1 is SGHRS and CDR2 is YFSETQ. CDR3: CASSSTVSGGTGELFF. The DNA read from the CDR3 is TGCGCCAGCAGCTCAACAGTCTCTGGGGGGACCGGGGAG.

This clone was counted ten times or more. The read stops 3 residues short of the end of the CDR3; the missing end is completed from the germline J gene. The rearrangement uses TRBV19 and TRBJ1-6, with D tentatively TRBD1 (5 bases). Trimming pared 5 bases from V and 5 bases from J, leaving 10 bases between. Germline loops: CDR1 LNHDA, CDR2 SQIVND (reference sequence). The CDR3 is 14 residues long. CDR3 in amino acids: CASSVQVDNSPLHF. CDR3 DNA (partial): TGTGCCAGTAGTGTACAGGTCGATAATTCACCC.

This clone has at least ten counts. The DNA ends 3 residues before the CDR3 does, and the rest of the CDR3 is filled in from the germline J gene. The genes are TRBV20-1 and TRBJ1-5; TRBD1 is a possible D gene (6 bases). This CDR3 has 15 amino acids. Germline loops: CDR1 DFQATT, CDR2 SNEGSKA (reference sequence). V was clipped by 4 bases and J by 2 bases, with 15 bases between them. Partial CDR3 DNA: TGCAGTGCTATATTACAGGGATCGGGCAATCAGCCC. This codes for CSAILQGSGNQP. In full, the CDR3 is CSAILQGSGNQPQHF.

This clone was counted at least ten times. The read terminates 3 residues ahead of where the CDR3 ends, so the germline J gene completes it. The chain combines TRBV30 with TRBJ1-1; TRBD1 aligns across 7 bases. Germline trimming cut 3 bases from V and 1 base from J; bases unmatched to any gene: 2. The CDR3 is made up of 13 amino acids. CDR1 and CDR2 from the germline V gene are GTSNPN and SVGIG (reference sequence). The covered CDR3 bases are TGTGCCTGGAGGGCAGGGGGGAACACTGAA. It specifies CAWRAGGNTE. The full CDR3 is CAWRAGGNTEAFF.

Many counts were recorded for this clone. The read ends 3 residues early relative to the CDR3; the germline J gene fills the gap. This sequence joins TRBV30 and TRBJ1-3; D is undetermined. The CDR3 has 13 amino acids. In germline, CDR1 is GTSNPN, CDR2 SVGIG (reference sequence). Trimming pared 1 base from V and 4 bases from J, leaving 8 bases between. The CDR3: CAWSDSLGNTIYF. The sequenced CDR3 bases are TGTGCCTGGAGTGACAGCCTAGGAAACACC.

At least ten counts were recorded for this clone. The read halts 3 residues ahead of the CDR3 end, with the missing end drawn from the germline J gene. V usage is TRBV6-1 and J usage is TRBJ1-1; 8 bases map to TRBD1. In germline, CDR1 is MNHNS, CDR2 SASEGT. This CDR3 has 15 residues. The CDR3 sequence: CASSESDRARSQAFF. The sequenced part of the CDR3 DNA is TGTGCCAGCAGTGAATCGGACAGGGCCCGGAGTCAA.

Remarks on this clone: The sequenced fragment ends 3 residues before the CDR3 boundary, so the rest is inferred from the germline J gene. The gene calls are TRBV5-1 and TRBJ2-1; 15 bases align to TRBD2. There are 18 residues in the CDR3. The V segment lost 4 bases and the J segment 7 bases; nucleotides outside the gene matches: 12. CDR1 is SGHRS, CDR2 YFSETQ, per germline. Partial CDR3 DNA: TGCGCCAGCAGCCAATCCGATCCGGGACTAGCGGGAGGTAATGAG. It encodes CASSQSDPGLAGGNE. The full CDR3 reads CASSQSDPGLAGGNEQFF.

A word on this clone: Coverage ceases 3 residues before the CDR3 finishes, and the germline J gene fills in the end. The chain carries TRBV30 and TRBJ1-2; 9 positions match TRBD1. Trimming cost V 1 base and J 4 bases; bases outside gene matches: 4. Germline assignment: CDR1 GTSNPN and CDR2 SVGIG (reference sequence). This CDR3 is built from 14 residues. Here the CDR3 reads CAWSDRGLVYGYTF. The sequenced part of the CDR3 DNA is TGTGCCTGGAGTGACAGGGGGCTGGTCTATGGC.

On this clone: From the germline J gene comes the end of the CDR3, since the read stops 3 residues before it. The V and J genes are TRBV29-1 and TRBJ2-1; tentatively, D is TRBD1 (6 bases). The V gene lost 4 bases and the J gene lost 3 bases, with 13 bases spanning the gap. Germline V gene data show CDR1 as SQVTM and CDR2 as ANQGSEA. CDR3 size: 14 residues. The CDR3 sequence is CSVVVRGGYNEQFF. CDR3 DNA, as far as it was read: TGCAGCGTTGTTGTCAGGGGCGGCTACAATGAG.

This clone has ten or more counts. The CDR3 protein is CSAREHGLAGSSYEQYF. The CDR3 DNA, read in part, is TGCAGTGCTAGAGAGCACGGACTAGCGGGAAGCTCCTACGAG. This rearrangement joins TRBV20-1 to TRBJ2-7; 12 nucleotides match TRBD2. The read ends 3 residues shy of where the CDR3 ends; the end is completed using the germline J gene. J gave up 0 bases and V 0 bases, and 6 bases lay outside the gene matches. Germline CDR1 DFQATT, CDR2 SNEGSKA (reference sequence). CDR3 size: 17 residues.

In this sample, this clone turned up many times. With the read ending 3 residues before the CDR3 end, the germline J gene is used to fill in that end. The sample contains more than one DNA sequence encoding this CDR3. The chain combines TRBV18 with TRBJ2-7, with 10 bases identical to TRBD1. The CDR3 totals 15 residues. Germline V gene data show CDR1 as KGHSH and CDR2 as LQKENI. V shed 5 bases, J shed 5 bases, and the junction held 9 bases outside the gene matches. This CDR3 reads CASSRGQGMGNEQYF. The part of the CDR3 DNA that was read is TGTGCCAGCTCAAGGGGACAGGGGATGGGCAACGAG.

The sample holds many counts of this clone. The read stops 3 residues short of the end of the CDR3; the missing end is completed from the germline J gene. The rearrangement links TRBV6-2 or TRBV6-3 to TRBJ2-5; a weak D match, TRBD1 (6 bases). The CDR3 consists of 16 residues. V lost 2 bases to trimming and J lost 3 bases, with 16 bases between them. Germline V gene sequence: CDR1 MNHEY, CDR2 SVGEGT. Partial CDR3 DNA: TGTGCCAGCAGTTACGGGGCAGGGGCGATGGAAGAGACC. Amino acid sequence: CASSYGAGAMEET. The entire CDR3 reads CASSYGAGAMEETQYF.

This clone was counted many times. The read stops 3 residues short of the end of the CDR3; the missing end is completed from the germline J gene. The V and J genes are TRBV5-6 and TRBJ1-2, with D unclear. This CDR3 is 13 amino acids long. The V gene's germline CDR1 is SGHDT and CDR2 YYEEEE. Trimming left V 0 bases short and J 2 bases short, with 5 bases between. The CDR3 DNA, read in part, is TGTGCCAGCAGCTTGGCACAGAACTATGGC. Residues: CASSLAQNYG. In full, the CDR3 reads CASSLAQNYGYTF.

This clone was seen only a few times. The sequence runs out 3 residues before the end of the CDR3; the remainder is reconstructed from the germline J gene. This rearrangement joins TRBV5-4 to TRBJ2-7, with D possibly matching TRBD1 (7 bases). CDR1 and CDR2 (germline): SGHNT, YYREEE (reference sequence). The CDR3 loop spans 16 amino acids. V shed 1 base and J shed 6 bases, with 20 bases lying between them. The CDR3 sequence: CASSLSPRGRISEQYF. Incomplete CDR3 DNA: TGTGCCAGCAGCTTGTCCCCCAGGGGGAGGATTAGCGAG.

This clone was observed at least ten times. The read halts 3 residues ahead of the CDR3 end, with the missing end drawn from the germline J gene. The rearrangement joins TRBV14 to TRBJ2-3, with TRBD2 matching 11 bases. The CDR3 is 15 residues long. Germline CDR1 reads SGHDN; CDR2 reads FVKESK. The J segment lost 7 bases and the V segment lost 3 bases, leaving 6 bases of the junction unmatched. The chain's CDR3 is CASSQGLAERNTQYF. The CDR3 DNA, read in part, is TGTGCCAGCAGCCAGGGACTAGCGGAGAGAAATACG.

This clone came up many times. Read sequence stops 3 residues before the CDR3 end, and the germline J gene provides the missing end. The V and J genes are TRBV7-3 and TRBJ1-1; D might be TRBD1 (5 bases). Trimming took 5 bases from V and 0 from J, leaving 13 bases between them. The CDR3 totals 15 residues. Germline V gene sequence: CDR1 SGHTA, CDR2 FQGTGA. The chain's CDR3 is CASSQTVGVNTEAFF. The covered CDR3 bases are TGTGCCAGCAGCCAGACAGTTGGAGTGAACACTGAA.

There are many counts of this clone. The CDR3 is cut off 3 residues early in the read; its end comes from the germline J gene. The genes are TRBV25-1 and TRBJ2-2; 7 bases agree with TRBD2. The CDR3 is 14 residues long. J lost 3 bases, V lost 2 bases, and 0 bases had no gene match. Per the germline V gene, CDR1 is MGHDK and CDR2 is SYGVNS. The CDR3 spells CASSEAGDTGELFF. Incomplete CDR3 DNA: TGTGCCAGCAGTGAAGCGGGAGACACCGGGGAG.

At least ten counts were recorded for this clone. From the germline J gene comes the end of the CDR3, since the read stops 3 residues before it. V usage is TRBV12-3 or TRBV12-4 and J usage is TRBJ1-2; D possibly corresponds to TRBD1 (6 bases). CDR3 length: 13 amino acids. The CDR3 bases that were read are TGTGCCAGCAGTTTGGACAGAATCACAGGC. The encoded protein is CASSLDRITG. From start to end, the CDR3 is CASSLDRITGYTF.

There are many counts of this clone. The read terminates 3 residues ahead of where the CDR3 ends, so the germline J gene completes it. V and J are TRBV5-1 and TRBJ2-5; weak D call: TRBD1 (5 bases). The CDR3 has 14 residues. Germline-derived CDR1 and CDR2 are SGHRS and YFSETQ. V lost 0 bases, J lost 2 bases, and 8 bases lay in between. The DNA read from the CDR3 is TGCGCCAGCAGCTTGGGACAGCTACAAGAGACC. This codes for CASSLGQLQET. The full CDR3 is CASSLGQLQETQYF.

This clone came up many times. The DNA ends 3 residues before the CDR3 does, and the rest of the CDR3 is filled in from the germline J gene. V is TRBV18 and J is TRBJ2-1, with D possibly TRBD2 on 5 matching bases. The CDR3 consists of 15 residues. The germline gives CDR1 KGHSH, CDR2 LQKENI. The germline V and J ends were trimmed by 3 bases and 5 bases, with 14 bases remaining between them. Incomplete CDR3 DNA: TGTGCCAGCTCACCCCAGCGGCATCCCAACAATGAG. Its translation is CASSPQRHPNNE. The whole CDR3 is CASSPQRHPNNEQFF.

At least ten counts were recorded for this clone. The read comes to an end 3 residues before the CDR3 does, leaving the germline J gene to fill in the end. The chain recombines TRBV20-1 with TRBJ2-3; 9 positions match TRBD2. V gave up 5 bases and J gave up 2 bases; unmatched junction bases: 2. CDR3 size: 13 residues. The germline CDR1 and CDR2 sequences are DFQATT and SNEGSKA (reference sequence). CDR3 amino acids: CSALGLATDTQYF. CDR3 DNA (partial): TGCAGTGCTCTGGGACTAGCCACAGATACG.

About this clone itself: The CDR3 end falls 3 residues outside the read, so it is completed with the germline J gene. The rearrangement uses TRBV19 and TRBJ2-7; D not resolved. V lost 6 bases to trimming and J lost 3 bases, with 12 bases between them. The germline V gene encodes CDR1 LNHDA and CDR2 SQIVND (reference sequence). The length of the CDR3 is 13 residues. The CDR3 loop is CASRETHLYEQYF. The sequenced part of the CDR3 DNA is TGTGCCAGTAGGGAGACACATCTCTACGAG.

This clone was seen only a few times. Here the CDR3 reads CASSLSVSTDTQYF. The covered CDR3 bases are TGTGCCAGCAGCTTATCAGTCAGCACAGATACG. J is TRBJ2-3 and V is TRBV7-2; no clear D. The DNA ends 3 residues before the CDR3 does, and the rest of the CDR3 is filled in from the germline J gene. CDR1 SGHTA and CDR2 FQGNSA come from the germline V gene. V was clipped by 2 bases and J by 0 bases, with 6 bases between them. The CDR3 length is 14 residues.

This clone was counted many times. The covered CDR3 bases are TGCGCCAGCAGTGAAGGCGGCTCCTACGAG. Translating gives CASSEGGSYE. The entire CDR3 sequence reads CASSEGGSYEQYF. J is TRBJ2-7 and V is TRBV10-1; D remains ambiguous. The CDR3 end falls 3 residues outside the read, so it is completed with the germline J gene. Germline CDR1 reads WNHNN; CDR2 reads SYGVQD (reference sequence). This CDR3 region has 13 residues. Trimming removed 3 bases at V and 0 bases at J, with 6 bases between.

This clone was recorded many times. The same CDR3 arises from other DNA sequences in this sample as well. The CDR3 is CAWSAYGTANEKLFF. The CDR3 bases that were read are TGTGCCTGGAGTGCATACGGGACAGCTAATGAAAAA. The rearrangement links TRBV30 to TRBJ1-4, with 7 bases matching TRBD1. The read terminates 3 residues before the CDR3 end, so the remaining end is supplied by the germline J gene. The CDR3 is 15 residues long. With V trimmed by 1 base and J by 3 bases, 5 bases remained unmatched. Germline V CDR1 and CDR2: GTSNPN, SVGIG (reference sequence). The complete variable domain, with remaining parts taken from reference TRBV30 and TRBJ1-4, reads SQTIHQWPATLVQPVGSPLSLECTVEGTSNPNLYWYRQAAGRGLQLLFYSVGIGQISSEVPQNLSASRPQDRQFILSSKKLLLSDSGFYLCAWSAYGTANEKLFFGSGTQLSVL.

This clone was counted at least ten times. The read falls 3 residues short of the CDR3 end, and the missing part is taken from the germline J gene. The chain combines TRBV7-2 with TRBJ1-1, with 9 bases lining up with TRBD1. This CDR3 spans 15 amino acids. V lost 5 bases to trimming and J lost 1 base; unmatched junction nucleotides: 5. The germline gives CDR1 SGHTA, CDR2 FQGNSA. The covered CDR3 bases are TGTGCCAGCAGCCCATGGGGACAGGGGAACACTGAA. Translated, it gives CASSPWGQGNTE. From start to end, the CDR3 is CASSPWGQGNTEAFF.

This clone was seen repeatedly, ten times or more. The read halts 3 residues ahead of the CDR3 end, with the missing end drawn from the germline J gene. The rearrangement links TRBV12-5 to TRBJ2-7; 9 bases are shared with TRBD1. This CDR3 is 16 amino acids long. CDR1 is LGHNT and CDR2 is FRNRAP in the germline V gene. Unmatched junction bases numbered 4, after V lost 1 base and J lost 0 bases. The CDR3 here is CASGLATGGNSYEQYF. The CDR3 bases that were read are TGTGCTAGTGGTTTGGCGACAGGGGGTAACTCCTACGAG. Filled out from reference TRBV12-5 and TRBJ2-7, the complete variable domain reads DARVTQTPRHKVTEMGQEVTMRCQPILGHNTVFWYRQTMMQGLELLAYFRNRAPLDDSGMPKDRFSAEMPDATLATLKIQPSEPRDSAVYFCASGLATGGNSYEQYFGPGTRLTVT.

In this sample, this clone turned up many times. The CDR3 loop reads CASSGAWGQGHNEQFF. CDR3 bases read: TGTGCCAGCAGTGGGGCATGGGGACAGGGACACAATGAG. J is TRBJ2-1 and V is TRBV6-1; 9 nucleotides line up with TRBD1. The read is 3 residues too short to cover the CDR3 end, so that end is filled in from the germline J gene. Germline V lookup: CDR1 MNHNS, CDR2 SASEGT. The ends lost 4 bases at V and 5 bases at J; junction bases unmatched: 9. The CDR3 length is 16 residues.

The part of the CDR3 DNA that was read is TGTGCCAGCAGCTTTGGCAACAACTACCAAGAGACG. The encoded protein is CASSFGNNYQET. In full, the CDR3 is CASSFGNNYQETQYF. The V gene is TRBV13, the J gene TRBJ2-3; D is uncertain. The CDR3 end is not reached by the read, which stops 3 residues before it; the germline J gene fills it in. The germline CDR1 and CDR2 sequences are PRHDT and FYEKMQ (reference sequence). The CDR3 runs 15 residues.